Below are 21 T cell receptor beta chains sequenced from a single sample in a study of type 1 regulatory T cells. TCRdb reanalysed the reads using MiXCR and keeps one entry per CDR3 protein. The sample includes roughly 46,000 distinct CDR3 sequences, less than 15% seen only once; the top ten take 7% to 9%. These receptors' antigens are unknown. The source material was cultured non-Tr1 T cells, either the whole culture or a sorted T cell fraction (not recorded which). The receptors come from a human donor in good health.

Worth noting for this clonotype: A read error may explain this, as a much larger clone is one base away. V gene TRBV6-5 combines with J gene TRBJ1-2; a weak D match, TRBD1 (6 bases). Germline V CDR1 and CDR2: MNHEY, SVGAGI. V dropped 8 bases and J dropped 6 bases, with 16 bases sitting between them. The CDR3 runs 13 residues. The CDR3 bases are TGTGCCAGCGGCAAGAAAGCAGGGGATGGCTACACCTTC. This translates into CASGKKAGDGYTF.

V usage is TRBV7-2 and J usage is TRBJ2-3, with D hard to call. V was cut by 3 bases and J by 2 bases, with 3 bases left in between. This CDR3 region has 12 residues. Germline CDR1 is SGHTA and CDR2 is FQGNSA. CDR3 sequence (DNA): TGTGCCAGCAGCTTGGCCACAGATACGCAGTATTTT. It is translated as CASSLATDTQYF.

This clonotype has only a few counts. Here the CDR3 DNA reads TGTGCCAGCAGGAAACAGGGATCAAGGAACGAGCAGTACTTC. Translated: CASRKQGSRNEQYF. The chain couples TRBV6-5 to TRBJ2-7; tentative D call: TRBD1 (6 bases). V lost 6 bases, J lost 5 bases, and 17 bases lay in between. Per the germline V gene, CDR1 is MNHEY and CDR2 is SVGAGI. The CDR3 contains 14 residues.

By share, this clonotype ranks as medium-sized. The chain uses TRBV5-1 and TRBJ2-1; 12 nucleotides align to TRBD2. In germline, CDR1 is SGHRS, CDR2 YFSETQ. J gave up 8 bases and V 0 bases, and 3 bases lay outside the gene matches. This CDR3 region has 15 residues. The CDR3 here is CASSLETSGRYEQFF. CDR3 sequence (DNA): TGCGCCAGCAGCTTGGAAACTAGCGGGAGGTATGAGCAGTTCTTC.

This clonotype was seen more than once but under ten times. V gene TRBV5-1 combines with J gene TRBJ2-7, with 7 bases identical to TRBD2. The germline CDR1 and CDR2 sequences are SGHRS and YFSETQ. Trimming cost V 1 base and J 0 bases; bases outside gene matches: 4. The CDR3 loop spans 15 amino acids. Written as DNA, the CDR3 is TGCGCCAGCAGCTTGAGCGGGGCGAGCTCCTACGAGCAGTACTTC. It codes for CASSLSGASSYEQYF.

This clonotype was counted a few times. The V and J genes are TRBV5-6 and TRBJ1-1; possibly TRBD1 for D (5 bases). V lost 4 bases and J 1 base, leaving 11 bases between the germline ends. CDR1 and CDR2 (germline): SGHDT, YYEEEE. The CDR3 is 14 amino acids. CDR3 sequence: CASSAKTENTEAFF. CDR3 sequence (DNA): TGTGCCAGCAGCGCGAAGACAGAGAACACTGAAGCTTTCTTT.

This chain's CDR3 is CASSLYGQKNTEAFF. The CDR3 nucleotides are TGTGCCAGCAGTTTATATGGTCAGAAGAACACTGAAGCTTTCTTT. The V and J genes are TRBV27 and TRBJ1-1; D unclear. In germline, CDR1 is MNHEY, CDR2 SMNVEV (reference sequence). V was shortened by 1 base and J by 1 base, with 10 bases between the two germline ends. The CDR3 is 15 amino acids.

This clonotype was counted ten times or more. The genes are TRBV9 and TRBJ1-1, with 7 bases fitting TRBD1. The germline V gene has CDR1 SGDLS and CDR2 YYNGEE. This CDR3 has 14 residues. V lost 4 bases, J lost 5 bases, and 8 bases stayed unmatched. The CDR3 spells CASSKQGGGTEAFF. The CDR3, as DNA: TGTGCCAGCAGCAAGCAGGGGGGTGGGACTGAAGCTTTCTTT.

The chain is built from TRBV18 and TRBJ2-2; D is uncertain. This CDR3 comprises 15 residues. Trimming left V 8 bases short and J 0 bases short, with 13 bases between. Germline V gene sequence: CDR1 KGHSH, CDR2 LQKENI. Here the CDR3 reads CASTLAGANTGELFF. In nucleotides, the CDR3 is TGTGCCAGCACCCTCGCCGGCGCGAACACCGGGGAGCTGTTTTTT.

As for this clonotype: Being one base from a much bigger clone, this may be a read error. The chain combines TRBV5-1 with TRBJ2-1; tentatively, D is TRBD2 (5 bases). The CDR3 sequence is 14 residues long. The germline V and J ends were trimmed by 1 base and 8 bases, with 13 bases remaining between them. Germline values: CDR1 SGHRS, CDR2 YFSETQ. The CDR3 loop reads CASSLRQLGYEQFF. Here the CDR3 DNA reads TGCGCCAGCAGCTTGAGACAACTAGGGTATGAGCAGTTCTTC.

The chain couples TRBV19 to TRBJ2-3, with 10 bases aligning to TRBD2. Trimming cost V 5 bases and J 6 bases; bases outside gene matches: 11. CDR3 size: 16 residues. The germline gives CDR1 LNHDA, CDR2 SQIVND (reference sequence). The CDR3 is CASSSQPGLATDTQYF. CDR3 sequence (DNA): TGTGCCAGTAGTTCTCAACCGGGACTAGCGACCGATACGCAGTATTTT.

This clonotype has a handful of counts. J is TRBJ2-7 and V is TRBV5-1; 7 bases are a match to TRBD2. Trimming removed 4 bases from V and 5 bases from J; junction bases left unmatched: 6. Germline-derived CDR1 and CDR2 are SGHRS and YFSETQ. The CDR3 is 13 amino acids. CDR3 coding DNA: TGCGCCAGCAGCAGCACGGGGGGACACGAGCAGTACTTC. Its protein product is CASSSTGGHEQYF.

This sequence joins TRBV5-1 and TRBJ1-6, with no clear D. The germline V and J ends were trimmed by 2 bases and 4 bases, with 13 bases remaining between them. CDR1 and CDR2 (germline): SGHRS, YFSETQ. The CDR3 totals 16 residues. The CDR3 spells CASSFVAGKYNSPLHF. The DNA of the CDR3 is TGCGCCAGCAGCTTTGTGGCAGGAAAATATAATTCACCCCTCCACTTT.

This clonotype was counted only a few times. The chain employs TRBV28 and TRBJ2-5; D could derive from TRBD1 or TRBD2 (5 bases each). The V end lost 0 bases, the J end lost 7 bases, and 15 bases lay between the germline ends. Germline CDR1 reads MDHEN; CDR2 reads SYDVKM. This CDR3 region has 15 residues. Here the CDR3 reads CASSLWGTQPGTQYF. CDR3 nucleotides: TGTGCCAGCAGTTTATGGGGGACGCAGCCAGGGACCCAGTACTTC. Filled out from reference TRBV28 and TRBJ2-5, the complete variable domain reads DVKVTQSSRYLVKRTGEKVFLECVQDMDHENMFWYRQDPGLGLRLIYFSYDVKMKEKGDIPEGYSVSREKKERFSLILESASTNQTSMYLCASSLWGTQPGTQYFGPGTRLLVL.

This clonotype was seen more than once but under ten times. This chain uses TRBV7-8 with TRBJ2-1; D unclear. Germline V lookup: CDR1 SGHVS, CDR2 FQNEAQ. The CDR3 is 16 residues long. Trimming removed 1 base at V and 0 bases at J, with 10 bases between. The CDR3 region is CASSLVAQSSYNEQFF. The CDR3 nucleotides read TGTGCCAGCAGCTTAGTGGCCCAAAGCTCCTACAATGAGCAGTTCTTC.

This clonotype occurred many times. V gene TRBV3-1 combines with J gene TRBJ2-1, with 7 bases aligning to TRBD2. Losses at the gene ends were 0 bases for V and 3 bases for J; bases not matched to a gene: 5. This CDR3 has 16 residues. CDR1 and CDR2 (germline): LGHDT, YNNKEL (reference sequence). CDR3 DNA: TGTGCCAGCAGCCAAGATCCTAGCGGTCGCTACAATGAGCAGTTCTTC. The encoded protein is CASSQDPSGRYNEQFF.

This clonotype was seen a few times. The CDR3 protein is CAWSSISGANVLTF. The CDR3 coding sequence is TGTGCCTGGAGTTCCATCTCTGGGGCCAACGTCCTGACTTTC. This sequence joins TRBV30 and TRBJ2-6, with unresolved D. Trimming stripped 2 bases from V and 0 bases from J, with 5 bases between. This CDR3 has 14 amino acids. The germline V gene encodes CDR1 GTSNPN and CDR2 SVGIG (reference sequence).

This clonotype has ten or more counts. The V call is TRBV3-1, the J call TRBJ2-5, with TRBD2 identical over 11 bases. V was pared by 0 bases and J by 4 bases, with 7 bases of the junction left unmatched. This CDR3 spans 17 amino acids. The germline V gene has CDR1 LGHDT and CDR2 YNNKEL (reference sequence). In nucleotides, the CDR3 is TGTGCCAGCAGCCAAGATATAGGACTAGCGGGCGGAGAGACCCAGTACTTC. Protein: CASSQDIGLAGGETQYF.

The J gene is TRBJ2-7, the V gene TRBV5-8; 10 bases agree with TRBD1. Germline assignment: CDR1 SGHTS and CDR2 YDEGEE. The CDR3 runs 14 residues. The trim removed 2 bases at V and 7 bases at J, leaving 6 bases unmatched. The DNA for the CDR3 is TGTGCCAGCAGCTTCTCCGGGACAGGGGAGGAGCAGTACTTC. It encodes CASSFSGTGEEQYF.

This clonotype was recorded at least ten times. This chain links TRBV5-1 with TRBJ2-5; D is undetermined. Germline CDR1 and CDR2: SGHRS and YFSETQ. There are 13 residues in the CDR3. V lost 0 bases to trimming and J lost 4 bases, with 7 bases between them. The CDR3 is CASSLVRVETQYF. CDR3 sequence (DNA): TGCGCCAGCAGCTTGGTACGGGTAGAGACCCAGTACTTC.

This clonotype was picked up many times. V usage is TRBV7-2 and J usage is TRBJ1-2, with 9 bases identical to TRBD1. The CDR3 is made up of 13 amino acids. Germline assignment: CDR1 SGHTA and CDR2 FQGNSA. V dropped 5 bases and J dropped 8; count of bases not matched to a gene: 6. Here the CDR3 reads CASSGTGGNGYTF. Here the CDR3 DNA reads TGTGCCAGCAGCGGTACAGGGGGCAACGGCTACACCTTC.